The 26 T cell receptor beta chains given below trace back to one sample, sequenced in a study of blood T cell repertoires in COVID-19. Profiled with immunoSEQ multiplex PCR; TCRdb holds only in-frame clones, not every one. The table shows 130,000 to 150,000 clones, with more than 75% occurring only once. The sequenced sample was peripheral blood. These receptors were obtained from a human donor in a cohort sampled during active COVID-19.

This clone appeared once. J is TRBJ1-5 and V is TRBV3-1 (or the pseudogene TRBV3-2); no definite D call. The CDR3 is 14 residues long. Germline V lookup: CDR1 LGHDT, CDR2 YNNKEL (reference sequence). Between the trimmed V and J ends, which lost 5 bases and 3 bases, there was a span of 11 bases. CDR3 sequence reads: CASSEGPINQPQHF. Written as DNA, the CDR3 is TGTGCCAGCAGCGAAGGGCCGATCAATCAGCCCCAGCATTTT.

The chain recombines TRBV9 with TRBJ2-3; possible D gene TRBD1, 5 bases. This CDR3 spans 15 amino acids. The V end lost 0 bases, the J end lost 2 bases, and 10 bases lay between the germline ends. Germline values: CDR1 SGDLS, CDR2 YYNGEE. The CDR3, as DNA: TGTGCCAGCAGCGTAGTCCAGGGATACACAGATACGCAGTATTTT. Translation gives CASSVVQGYTDTQYF.

The chain uses TRBV7-2 and TRBJ2-2; TRBD2 matches 7 bases. The V segment lost 4 bases and the J segment 2 bases; nucleotides outside the gene matches: 4. Germline V gives CDR1 SGHTA, CDR2 FQGNSA. The CDR3 has 15 amino acids. The CDR3, as DNA: TGTGCCAGCAGCTCATCGGGACTAAACACCGGGGAGCTGTTTTTT. Its translation is CASSSSGLNTGELFF.

The chain joins TRBV6-2 or TRBV6-3 to TRBJ2-7, with TRBD2 identical over 8 bases. The CDR3 runs to 14 residues. Germline V lookup: CDR1 MNHEY, CDR2 SVGEGT. Unmatched junction bases numbered 4, after V lost 3 bases and J lost 3 bases. The CDR3, as DNA: TGTGCCAGCAGTTATGCGGGGGGCCTCTACGAGCAGTACTTC. It codes for CASSYAGGLYEQYF.

This clone was recorded only once. The CDR3 DNA reads TGTGCCAGCAGCTGGCCCGGGGAGCTGTTTTTT. Translating it yields CASSWPGELFF. The J gene is TRBJ2-2, the V gene TRBV2; D gene ambiguous. Trimming took off 6 bases at V and 6 bases at J, with 5 bases between the two ends. The germline V gene encodes CDR1 SNHLY and CDR2 FYNNEI. CDR3 length: 11 amino acids. The entire variable domain, with the rest obtained from reference TRBV2 and TRBJ2-2, is as follows: EPEVTQTPSHQVTQMGQEVILRCVPISNHLYFYWYRQILGQKVEFLVSFYNNEISEKSEIFDDQFSVERPDGSNFTLKIRSTKLEDSAMYFCASSWPGELFFGEGSRLTVL.

The CDR3 loop is CASRLTSGGTGELFF. CDR3 nucleotide sequence: TGTGCCAGCAGGCTTACTAGCGGGGGTACCGGGGAGCTGTTTTTT. This chain joins TRBV2 and TRBJ2-2; 11 bases fit TRBD2. Per germline, CDR1 SNHLY and CDR2 FYNNEI. The CDR3 has 15 residues. With 6 bases clipped from V and 5 bases from J, the junction kept 5 bases outside the gene matches.

The gene calls are TRBV5-1 and TRBJ2-7; 7 bases agree with TRBD1. This CDR3 has 17 residues. Trimming cost V 2 bases and J 2 bases; bases outside gene matches: 13. Germline values: CDR1 SGHRS, CDR2 YFSETQ. CDR3 region: CASSFSPGTASTYEQYV. CDR3 bases: TGCGCCAGCAGCTTTTCCCCCGGGACAGCCTCGACCTACGAGCAGTACGTC.

The chain is built from TRBV30 and TRBJ2-1; TRBD2 might be the D (6 bases). Per germline, CDR1 GTSNPN and CDR2 SVGIG (reference sequence). This CDR3 region has 15 residues. Deletions cut 1 base from V and 0 bases from J, with 10 bases between. The CDR3 DNA is TGTGCCTGGAGTGAGCGGGTGAACTCCTACAATGAGCAGTTCTTC. Its protein product is CAWSERVNSYNEQFF. The full variable domain, rest sourced from reference TRBV30 and TRBJ2-1, is SQTIHQWPATLVQPVGSPLSLECTVEGTSNPNLYWYRQAAGRGLQLLFYSVGIGQISSEVPQNLSASRPQDRQFILSSKKLLLSDSGFYLCAWSERVNSYNEQFFGPGTRLTVL.

The chain carries TRBV19 and TRBJ1-5, with a possible D match to TRBD1 (6 bases). Trimming pared 3 bases from V and 2 bases from J, leaving 11 bases between. The length of the CDR3 is 15 residues. Germline assignment: CDR1 LNHDA and CDR2 SQIVND (reference sequence). DNA for the CDR3: TGTGCCAGTAGTATGATCGGACAGCGCAATCAGCCCCAGCATTTT. This gives the protein CASSMIGQRNQPQHF.

The chain uses TRBV9 and TRBJ2-1; 11 nucleotides align to TRBD2. The CDR3 length is 15 residues. J gave up 2 bases and V 3 bases, and 1 base lay outside the gene matches. The germline gives CDR1 SGDLS, CDR2 YYNGEE. CDR3 loop: CASSALAGAYNEQFF. As DNA, the CDR3 is TGTGCCAGCAGCGCACTAGCGGGGGCCTACAATGAGCAGTTCTTC.

The sample holds a few counts of this clone. The CDR3 loop reads CASSDRGGGYGYTF. The CDR3 DNA is TGTGCCAGCAGTGATAGGGGGGGAGGCTATGGCTACACCTTC. The chain carries TRBV2 and TRBJ1-2, with a weak D call TRBD1 (6 bases). CDR3 length equals 14 residues. V was pared by 3 bases and J by 4 bases, with 12 bases between. From germline, CDR1 is SNHLY and CDR2 FYNNEI.

This chain links TRBV30 with TRBJ1-6, with 7 bases lining up with TRBD1. The germline V gene encodes CDR1 GTSNPN and CDR2 SVGIG (reference sequence). V dropped 5 bases and J dropped 6; count of bases not matched to a gene: 4. This CDR3 contains 13 residues. CDR3 DNA sequence: TGTGCCTGGGGGACAGCCCCTAATTCACCCCTCCACTTT. This encodes CAWGTAPNSPLHF.

CDR3 region: CASSASIGTASLEEQYF. CDR3 DNA sequence: TGTGCCAGCAGCGCAAGTATTGGGACAGCCTCCCTTGAGGAGCAGTACTTC. The chain joins TRBV9 to TRBJ2-7, with TRBD1 matching over 7 bases. CDR3 length: 17 residues. Germline assignment: CDR1 SGDLS and CDR2 YYNGEE. Germline trimming cut 3 bases from V and 7 bases from J; bases unmatched to any gene: 19.

CDR3 DNA sequence: TGTGCCAGCAGATTTGACACCGATAGCAATCAGCCCCAGCATTTT. Protein product: CASRFDTDSNQPQHF. V and J are TRBV6-5 and TRBJ1-5; no definite D call. Trimming took off 6 bases at V and 0 bases at J, with 12 bases between the two ends. The CDR3 totals 15 residues. Germline lookup yields CDR1 MNHEY and CDR2 SVGAGI.

This sequence joins TRBV7-9 and TRBJ2-3; a possible D gene is TRBD2 (7 bases). The V gene lost 5 bases and the J gene lost 1 base, with 13 bases spanning the gap. This CDR3 is built from 15 residues. The germline CDR1 and CDR2 sequences are SEHNR and FQNEAQ (reference sequence). The CDR3: CASSPRGAGTDTQYF. The CDR3 bases are TGTGCCAGCAGCCCACGGGGGGCCGGCACAGATACGCAGTATTTT. Supplemented by reference TRBV7-9 and TRBJ2-3, the full variable domain reads DTGVSQNPRHKITKRGQNVTFRCDPISEHNRLYWYRQTLGQGPEFLTYFQNEAQLEKSRLLSDRFSAERPKGSFSTLEIQRTEQGDSAMYLCASSPRGAGTDTQYFGPGTRLTVL.

V is TRBV10-3 and J is TRBJ1-5; TRBD1 aligns across 10 bases. With 6 bases clipped from V and 7 bases from J, the junction kept 12 bases outside the gene matches. The CDR3 extends over 16 amino acids. Per germline, CDR1 ENHRY and CDR2 SYGVKD. The CDR3 DNA reads TGTGCCATCAGCCCATACGGACAGGGGGTTTCACAGCCCCAGCATTTT. Translating gives CAISPYGQGVSQPQHF.

The chain combines TRBV5-1 with TRBJ2-2, with D tentatively TRBD1 (6 bases). The CDR3 consists of 16 residues. The germline V gene has CDR1 SGHRS and CDR2 YFSETQ. The V end lost 4 bases, the J end lost 5 bases, and 18 bases lay between the germline ends. As DNA, the CDR3 is TGCGCCAGCAGCGATGGCTCATCAGGGGTGACCGGGGAGCTGTTTTTT. The encoded protein is CASSDGSSGVTGELFF.

As concerns this clone: Other DNA variants within this sample encode the same CDR3. The chain has TRBV20-1 and TRBJ2-7; 7 nucleotides align to TRBD2. From germline, CDR1 is DFQATT and CDR2 SNEGSKA (reference sequence). The CDR3 loop spans 11 amino acids. V was clipped by 3 bases and J by 5 bases; unmatched bases: 1. Here the CDR3 reads CSASSGHEQYV. The CDR3 DNA sequence: TGCAGTGCTAGTAGCGGGCACGAGCAGTACGTC.

The V call is TRBV5-1, the J call TRBJ1-1, with 11 bases aligning to TRBD1. Germline V lookup: CDR1 SGHRS, CDR2 YFSETQ. J gave up 3 bases and V 3 bases, and 7 bases lay outside the gene matches. CDR3 length: 16 amino acids. The CDR3 is CASSYTGTGGDTEAFF. CDR3 bases: TGCGCCAGCAGCTATACCGGGACAGGGGGAGACACTGAAGCTTTCTTT.

The chain employs TRBV18 and TRBJ1-2; TRBD1 aligns across 7 bases. This CDR3 contains 14 residues. Trimming removed 6 bases from V and 4 bases from J; junction bases left unmatched: 8. Germline CDR1 KGHSH, CDR2 LQKENI. Here the CDR3 DNA reads TGTGCCAGCTCGTCTCAAGGACAGGCCTATGGCTACACCTTC. This sequence encodes CASSSQGQAYGYTF.

The V and J genes are TRBV19 and TRBJ1-6; 9 nucleotides match TRBD1. Germline trimming cut 6 bases from V and 3 bases from J; bases unmatched to any gene: 12. This CDR3 has 18 amino acids. Per germline, CDR1 LNHDA and CDR2 SQIVND (reference sequence). The CDR3 region has the DNA TGTGCCAGTAGCGCGGGACAGGGTAGAGGATTCTATAATTCACCCCTCCACTTT. Translation: CASSAGQGRGFYNSPLHF.

In this sample, this clone turned up a few times. The chain couples TRBV5-1 to TRBJ2-5; D remains unclear. The germline V and J ends were trimmed by 0 bases and 1 base, with 7 bases remaining between them. Germline loops: CDR1 SGHRS, CDR2 YFSETQ. The CDR3 loop spans 14 amino acids. This CDR3 is CASSLGAVQETQYF. The CDR3 DNA follows: TGCGCCAGCAGCTTGGGGGCAGTCCAAGAGACCCAGTACTTC.

The chain couples TRBV29-1 to TRBJ1-2, with D tentatively TRBD1 (6 bases). Trimming removed 5 bases at V and 3 bases at J, with 13 bases between. The germline V gene encodes CDR1 SQVTM and CDR2 ANQGSEA. The CDR3 has 13 residues. CDR3 in DNA: TGCAGCGTTCAGCTAGGGGGGGACTATGGCTACACCTTC. It translates to CSVQLGGDYGYTF.

This chain uses TRBV11-2 with TRBJ2-5, with D unresolved. The V gene's germline CDR1 is SGHAT and CDR2 FQNNGV. The CDR3 runs to 16 residues. Between the trimmed V and J ends, which lost 1 base and 1 base, there was a span of 13 bases. The CDR3 loop is CASSLGGSQSQETQYF. The CDR3 DNA sequence: TGTGCCAGCAGCTTAGGAGGTTCACAATCCCAAGAGACCCAGTACTTC.

This clone was observed once. The chain recombines TRBV2 with TRBJ2-1; 12 bases map to TRBD1. CDR1 and CDR2 from the germline V gene are SNHLY and FYNNEI. With 8 bases clipped from V and 9 bases from J, the junction kept 8 bases outside the gene matches. The CDR3 consists of 14 residues. In DNA, the CDR3 is TGTGCCAGCGGGGACAGGGGGCGCCTTAGTGAGCAGTTCTTC. This codes for CASGDRGRLSEQFF.

J is TRBJ1-1 and V is TRBV5-8, with TRBD1 matching 7 bases. CDR1 and CDR2 from the germline V gene are SGHTS and YDEGEE. This CDR3 spans 13 amino acids. Unmatched junction bases numbered 5, after V lost 9 bases and J lost 0 bases. The CDR3 nucleotides read TGTGCCACCGAGACAGGGATGAACACTGAAGCTTTCTTT. It specifies CATETGMNTEAFF.